A selection of T cell receptor beta chains follows, all from one sample in a study of T cell responses to AZD1222 COVID-19 vaccine. Method: immunoSEQ multiplex PCR; TCRdb's copy keeps in-frame clones and lacks some. The sample records approximately 120,000 clones, around nine tenths being singletons. This specimen consisted of peripheral blood, obtained on day 0 of AZD1222 vaccination. These receptors were taken from an adult in good health. The CDR3 runs from the conserved cysteine through the conserved F or W. The order of the fields is V gene, D gene, J gene, clone size, CDR3 length, CDR3 protein, CDR3 DNA. D genes are given only for firm matches. Size is stated for part of the rows, as once, few or many counts, or as a class when the clone is expanded.

TRBV12-3/TRBV12-4	-	TRBJ2-3	-	12	CASSPSTDTQYF	TGTGCCAGCAGCCCGTCCACAGATACGCAGTATTTT
TRBV7-9	TRBD1	TRBJ1-2	once	14	CASSYLTGGEGYTF	TGTGCCAGCAGCTATTTAACAGGGGGTGAGGGCTACACCTTC
TRBV5-6	-	TRBJ1-1	-	12	CASSSGTGVAFF	TGTGCCAGCAGCTCAGGTACAGGAGTGGCTTTCTTT
TRBV29-1	TRBD2	TRBJ2-7	once	12	CSVGLAGYEQYF	TGCAGCGTTGGACTAGCGGGTTACGAGCAGTACTTC
TRBV7-8	TRBD2	TRBJ2-7	-	13	CASSQAGIYEQYF	TGTGCCAGCAGCCAAGCGGGAATCTACGAGCAGTACTTC
TRBV5-1	-	TRBJ1-1	-	14	CASSPDTSNTEAFF	TGCGCCAGCAGCCCAGACACGTCGAACACTGAAGCTTTCTTT
TRBV19	-	TRBJ1-2	-	13	CASSHLDVEGYTF	TGTGCCAGTAGTCATCTTGATGTTGAGGGCTACACCTTC
TRBV4-2	TRBD1	TRBJ2-6	few	17	CASRLQGRSSGANVLTF	TGTGCCAGCAGACTACAGGGGCGGAGCTCTGGGGCCAACGTCCTGACTTTC
TRBV28	-	TRBJ2-1	-	15	CASRPDTSSYNEQFF	TGTGCCAGCAGGCCTGACACGAGCTCCTACAATGAGCAGTTCTTC
TRBV30	-	TRBJ1-1	-	12	CACSSSNTEAFF	TGTGCCTGCAGCAGCTCGAACACTGAAGCTTTCTTT
TRBV6-5	TRBD1	TRBJ1-1	-	14	CASGIQGLNTEAFF	TGTGCCAGCGGGATACAGGGGCTGAACACTGAAGCTTTCTTT
TRBV9	TRBD2	TRBJ2-1	-	15	CASSEIAGPYNEQFF	TGTGCCAGCAGCGAAATAGCGGGACCCTACAATGAGCAGTTCTTC
TRBV3-1/TRBV3-2	-	TRBJ1-2	-	11	CTSRHLGGYTF	TGTACCAGCAGACACCTCGGGGGCTACACCTTC
TRBV19	TRBD1	TRBJ1-5	-	15	CASSRTGVSNQPQHF	TGTGCCAGTAGTCGGACAGGGGTGAGCAATCAGCCCCAGCATTTT
TRBV25-1	TRBD1	TRBJ1-3	-	16	CASSERHRGAGNTIYF	TGTGCCAGCAGTGAACGTCACAGGGGAGCTGGAAACACCATATATTTT
TRBV28	-	TRBJ2-1	-	11	CASSPYSEQFF	TGTGCCAGCAGCCCATACAGTGAGCAGTTCTTC
TRBV2	TRBD1	TRBJ2-1	-	12	CASSGQGNEQFF	TGTGCCAGCAGTGGACAGGGAAATGAGCAGTTCTTC
TRBV5-1	-	TRBJ2-7	-	14	CASSAEGQNYEQYF	TGCGCCAGCAGCGCGGAGGGACAGAACTACGAGCAGTACTTC
TRBV18	-	TRBJ2-5	-	15	CASSPAASYQETQYF	TGTGCCAGCTCACCCGCAGCGTCGTACCAAGAGACCCAGTACTTC
TRBV5-1	-	TRBJ2-3	-	14	CASSQRAGTDTQYF	TGCGCCAGCAGCCAACGGGCGGGGACAGATACGCAGTATTTT
TRBV5-1	TRBD2	TRBJ2-3	-	16	CASSPPSGAGGDTQYF	TGCGCCAGCAGCCCCCCAAGCGGGGCTGGCGGGGATACGCAGTATTTT
TRBV5-6	-	TRBJ2-7	once	13	CASSSGGSYEQYF	TGTGCCAGCAGCTCCGGGGGCTCCTACGAGCAGTACTTC
TRBV29-1	TRBD1	TRBJ2-3	few	13	CSASTGNGDTQYF	TGCAGCGCTTCGACAGGGAATGGCGATACGCAGTATTTT
TRBV19	-	TRBJ2-1	-	14	CASMGAGTYNEQFF	TGTGCCAGTATGGGGGCAGGGACCTACAATGAGCAGTTCTTC
TRBV21-1	-	TRBJ2-7	once	15	CASGKPSPNSYEQYF	TGTGCCAGCGGAAAGCCCTCCCCTAATTCCTACGAGCAGTACTTC
TRBV9	-	TRBJ1-1	-	14	CASSGNQGNTEAFF	TGTGCCAGCAGCGGAAACCAGGGTAACACTGAAGCTTTCTTT
TRBV13	TRBD2	TRBJ2-1	-	17	CASSPDPTSGVTDEQFF	TGTGCCAGCAGCCCCGACCCGACTAGCGGGGTTACCGATGAGCAGTTCTTC
TRBV23-1	-	TRBJ1-1	-	19	CASSPPSGVDETMNTEAFF	TGCGCCAGCAGCCCCCCGTCGGGCGTCGATGAAACCATGAACACTGAAGCTTTCTTT
TRBV4-2	-	TRBJ2-1	-	15	CASSQDRGRYNEQFF	TGTGCCAGCAGCCAAGACAGGGGAAGATACAATGAGCAGTTCTTC
TRBV28	-	TRBJ2-6	-	15	CASSSPSAGANVLTF	TGTGCCAGCAGTAGCCCTAGCGCTGGGGCCAACGTCCTGACTTTC
TRBV5-4	-	TRBJ1-1	-	17	CASSPAPTASRLAEAFF	TGTGCCAGCAGCCCCGCCCCGACAGCGTCTAGGTTGGCTGAAGCTTTCTTT
TRBV6-5	TRBD1	TRBJ1-2	-	15	CASSDRVGQGAGYTF	TGTGCCAGCAGCGACAGGGTAGGACAGGGGGCTGGCTACACCTTC
TRBV6-5	-	TRBJ2-5	-	13	CASTGRTQETQYF	TGTGCCAGCACCGGTCGGACACAAGAGACCCAGTACTTC
TRBV10-2	TRBD2	TRBJ2-7	-	14	CASQTSGDSYEQYF	TGCGCCAGCCAGACTAGCGGAGACTCCTACGAGCAGTACTTC
TRBV5-6	-	TRBJ2-7	-	14	CASSLGGPRNEQYF	TGTGCCAGCAGTTTAGGGGGGCCCCGGAACGAGCAGTACTTC
TRBV11-1	-	TRBJ2-1	-	16	CASSLAQGGPYNEQFF	TGTGCCAGCAGCTTAGCGCAGGGTGGTCCGTACAATGAGCAGTTCTTC
TRBV5-1	TRBD1	TRBJ2-3	-	19	CASSLGQGNSGDLTDTQYF	TGCGCCAGCAGCTTGGGACAGGGGAACAGTGGCGATCTCACAGATACGCAGTATTTT
TRBV25-1	-	TRBJ1-3	-	15	CASRGTGTSGNTIYF	TGTGCCAGCAGGGGGACTGGGACCTCTGGAAACACCATATATTTT
TRBV19	TRBD1	TRBJ2-2	-	16	CASSSGQGPSAGELFF	TGTGCCAGTAGTAGCGGACAGGGACCATCGGCCGGGGAGCTGTTTTTT
TRBV2	-	TRBJ2-1	-	11	CASREGGNPFF	TGTGCCAGCAGGGAGGGCGGCAATCCGTTCTTC
TRBV2	-	TRBJ1-1	-	12	CASSEAGIEAFF	TGTGCCAGCAGTGAAGCGGGTATTGAAGCTTTCTTT
TRBV29-1	TRBD1	TRBJ1-5	-	17	CSVGSPPGETGDQPQHF	TGCAGCGTTGGTTCCCCCCCTGGCGAGACAGGGGATCAGCCCCAGCATTTT
TRBV5-6	TRBD2	TRBJ2-7	-	15	CASSHRVAGVGEQYF	TGTGCCAGCAGCCACCGAGTAGCGGGAGTTGGCGAGCAGTACTTC
TRBV7-3	-	TRBJ2-1	once	14	CASSFGRSYNEQFF	TGTGCCAGCAGCTTCGGGAGATCCTACAATGAGCAGTTCTTC
TRBV7-6	TRBD1	TRBJ2-2	-	16	CASSPRQGAGTGELFF	TGTGCCAGCAGCCCCAGACAGGGGGCCGGCACCGGGGAGCTGTTTTTT
TRBV7-9	-	TRBJ1-6	-	14	CASSLDLSNSPLHF	TGTGCCAGCAGCTTAGACCTCTCGAATTCACCCCTCCACTTT
TRBV4-3	-	TRBJ2-4	-	18	CASSQDLGDSLPKNIQYF	TGCGCCAGCAGCCAAGATTTGGGGGACTCTCTACCCAAAAACATTCAGTACTTC
TRBV10-2	-	TRBJ1-1	-	11	CASSGYTEAFF	TGCGCCAGTTCAGGGTACACTGAAGCTTTCTTT
TRBV6-5	TRBD1	TRBJ1-1	-	13	CASRRQGADAAFF	TGTGCCAGCAGACGACAGGGAGCCGATGCGGCTTTCTTT
TRBV19	TRBD1	TRBJ1-5	-	13	CASSGQANQPQHF	TGTGCCAGTAGCGGACAGGCGAATCAGCCCCAGCATTTT
TRBV20-1	-	TRBJ2-2	-	14	CSASGVRLTGELFF	TGCAGTGCTAGTGGCGTCAGGCTCACCGGGGAGCTGTTTTTT
TRBV5-6	TRBD2	TRBJ2-1	-	15	CASRALAGGYNEQFF	TGTGCCAGCAGAGCCCTAGCGGGAGGCTACAATGAGCAGTTCTTC
TRBV19	TRBD1	TRBJ1-2	-	13	CASWTGGHYGYTF	TGTGCCAGTTGGACAGGGGGGCACTATGGCTACACCTTC
TRBV7-9	-	TRBJ2-3	-	14	CASSKYRDVDTQYF	TGTGCCAGCAGCAAATACAGGGATGTAGATACGCAGTATTTT
TRBV5-8	-	TRBJ2-2	-	16	CASRNRQVRTTGELFF	TGTGCCAGCAGAAACCGACAGGTTCGAACAACCGGGGAGCTGTTTTTT
TRBV20-1	-	TRBJ2-5	-	10	CSASGATQYF	TGCAGTGCTAGTGGCGCGACCCAGTACTTC
TRBV11-2	-	TRBJ2-7	few	13	CASSFGHLYEQYF	TGTGCCAGCAGCTTTGGACACCTCTACGAGCAGTACTTC